This T cell receptor beta chain was found in a study of tumor-infiltrating lymphocytes in localized non-small cell lung cancer. Losses at the gene ends were 5 bases for V and 5 bases for J; bases not matched to a gene: 4. The CDR3 runs 15 residues. Per germline, CDR1 MDHEN and CDR2 SYDVKM. The protocol was immunoSEQ multiplex PCR, while the TCRdb copy is restricted to in-frame clones and leaves out a portion. The sample shows around 10,000 clones, roughly 60% of them seen only once. Sequences were obtained from uninvolved lung tissue not adjacent to the tumor. This chain connects TRBV28 to TRBJ1-6; 9 nucleotides align to TRBD1. The source of this sequence is a human donor with non-small cell lung cancer. The CDR3 DNA follows: TGTGCCAGCAGTGAGGGGACAGGGAATAATTCACCCCTCCACTTT. It specifies CASSEGTGNNSPLHF.